This T cell receptor beta chain was recovered during a study of T-cell reconstitution after alpha-beta-depleted transplantation in children (dated by TCRdb to the mid-2010s). Describing the broader study: T-cell immune reconstitution after TCRalphabeta/CD19-depleted allogeneic hematopoietic cell transplantation in children was quantitatively tracked in the study by means of TCR repertoire profiling.

CDR3 length: 13 amino acids, cysteine to phenylalanine. The retained sequence is limited to the CDR3, 39 bases, with the frame set at the first base. CDR1 and CDR2 are drawn from the germline V gene: MGHDK, SYGVNS. The trim is 6 bases for V and 5 bases for J, with a gap of 13 bases between the germline ends. The sample holds many counts of this clonotype. Which antigen it targets is not known. Nothing much larger sits one base from this clone, and base qualities are not available. The library was prepared using PCR. Sequenced on an Illumina HiSeq 2500. Molecular barcoding was employed in the preparation of TCR libraries, with unique molecular identifiers being used to normalize TCRbeta repertoire quantification. TCRdb's own reprocessing of the public reads used fastp at Q25 and MiXCR and kept productive beta chains. Each entry merges the rows of one CDR3 protein and shows their most common DNA and genes. This sample has approximately 150,000 distinct CDR3 sequences in its table, and around 8.5% of those were observed once. The top ten clonotypes cover around 18% of the sample.

The intended sense of this specimen's treatment or condition label: allogeneic hematopoietic cell transplantation with graft depleted of TCRalphabeta T cells and CD19 B cells. The children who served as transplant recipients had been given grafts of TCRalphabeta/CD19-depleted allogeneic hematopoietic cells. The paper as a whole reports these results and caveats: Hyperexpanded clone frequencies declined over subsequent months; after one year, T-cell counts and TCRbeta diversity were mostly attributed to newly produced T cells. Apparently early alphabetaT-cell count recovery about two months after transplant reportedly relied on only several hundred rapidly expanded clones derived from non-depleted graft cells. In some patients, the high TCRbeta diversity seen at day 60 was put down to recipient T cells and intrathymic progenitors that had survived conditioning.

This clonotype was obtained from a female patient aged 2-15 years who had a stem cell transplant for congenital amegakaryocytic thrombocytopenia, so the T cells may come from the graft donor. The chain is assembled from TRBV25-1 and TRBJ2-5; no D gene call is confident. The source was PBMCs, mostly from graft donor cells, collected 180 days after TCRalphabeta/CD19-depleted stem cell transplant. The DNA sequence reads TGTGCCAGCAGACCACATGACGGTGAGACCCAGTACTTC. Its product reads: CASRPHDGETQYF.